This T cell receptor (beta chain) was identified in a study of T cell responses to AZD1222 COVID-19 vaccine. The length of the CDR3 is 16 residues. V was pared by 6 bases and J by 0 bases, with 18 bases between. The germline gives CDR1 MDHEN, CDR2 SYDVKM. As to this clone: Its matching antigen is unknown.

Broader study findings: Along spike, vaccine-associated CD4 TCRs were found throughout, with dominance at 160-218 and 743-854.

Clones were sequenced by immunoSEQ multiplex PCR, and TCRdb holds only the in-frame ones, with some missing. The data show tens of thousands of clones, under 95% seen once. V is TRBV28 and J is TRBJ2-7, with D possibly being TRBD2 (6 bases). The material sequenced was peripheral blood, taken on day 0 of MenACWY control vaccination. This TCR was recovered from an adult in good health. DNA of the CDR3: TGTGCCAGCAGCTCACCCGGGACTGCCAGCTCCTACGAGCAGTACTTC. It yields the protein CASSSPGTASSYEQYF.